These 6 T cell receptor beta chains came from one sample sequenced in a study of OX40 agonist ivuxolimab in advanced cancers. Here immunoSEQ multiplex PCR was the method, and the copy in TCRdb shows in-frame clones only, minus some. The sample carries tens of thousands of clones, about nine tenths recorded once. The sample in question was CD4+ or CD8+ T cells sorted from blood, obtained in a trial of the OX40 agonist ivuxolimab. The receptors here all came from an adult with an advanced solid tumor such as melanoma, head and neck, liver or kidney cancer.

The chain recombines TRBV6-5 with TRBJ1-2; D gene ambiguous. Looked up from germline, CDR1 is MNHEY and CDR2 is SVGAGI. V lost 4 bases to trimming and J lost 0 bases, with 9 bases between them. This CDR3 has 14 residues. The CDR3 protein is CASSLNRANYGYTF. The CDR3 nucleotides read TGTGCCAGCAGTTTAAACAGAGCTAACTATGGCTACACCTTC.

The rearrangement links TRBV7-3 to TRBJ2-2, with a possible D match to TRBD1 (5 bases). The CDR3 is 15 amino acids. Deletions cut 1 base from V and 6 bases from J, with 12 bases between. Germline assignment: CDR1 SGHTA and CDR2 FQGTGA. For the CDR3, the DNA is TGTGCCAGCAGCTTAATGGGTCTCAGGGCCGGGGAGCTGTTTTTT. Its translation: CASSLMGLRAGELFF.

The rearrangement uses TRBV11-3 and TRBJ2-5; 10 positions match TRBD1. The CDR3 spans 15 residues. Losses at the gene ends were 4 bases for V and 2 bases for J; bases not matched to a gene: 4. CDR1 and CDR2 from the germline V gene are SGHNT and YENEEA. The CDR3 loop is CASSSGQGEQETQYF. As DNA, the CDR3 is TGTGCCAGCAGCTCCGGACAGGGGGAGCAAGAGACCCAGTACTTC.

This chain joins TRBV18 and TRBJ1-1; TRBD1 matches 9 bases. Germline CDR1 reads KGHSH; CDR2 reads LQKENI. With 4 bases clipped from V and 2 bases from J, the junction kept 5 bases outside the gene matches. The CDR3 totals 15 residues. The CDR3 DNA sequence: TGTGCCAGCTCACAACCGGACAGGGGAAACACTGAAGCTTTCTTT. This sequence encodes CASSQPDRGNTEAFF. The full variable domain, rest sourced from reference TRBV18 and TRBJ1-1, is NAGVMQNPRHLVRRRGQEARLRCSPMKGHSHVYWYRQLPEEGLKFMVYLQKENIIDESGMPKERFSAEFPKEGPSILRIQQVVRGDSAAYFCASSQPDRGNTEAFFGQGTRLTVV.

The chain joins TRBV23-1 to TRBJ1-2; D call uncertain. TRBV23-1 qualifies as an ORF whose function is uncertain. This CDR3 is built from 16 residues. Trimming took off 0 bases at V and 2 bases at J, with 13 bases between the two ends. The CDR3 nucleotides are TGCGCCAGCAGTCAATCGGCCCCCGGTAAGAACTATGGCTACACCTTC. Translating gives CASSQSAPGKNYGYTF.

The chain combines TRBV18 with TRBJ2-2, with no clear D. Looked up from germline, CDR1 is KGHSH and CDR2 is LQKENI. The CDR3 extends over 13 amino acids. Between the trimmed V and J ends, which lost 6 bases and 2 bases, there was a span of 7 bases. The CDR3 reads CASSTLNTGELFF. As DNA, the CDR3 is TGTGCCAGCTCCACCCTCAACACCGGGGAGCTGTTTTTT.